This is a list of T cell receptor beta chains from one sample in a study of T cells after yellow fever vaccination. TCRdb re-derived calls from the 5' RACE reads in MiXCR, one entry per CDR3 protein. The profile shows under 150,000 distinct CDR3 sequences, 7.7% of them singletons. The sequences come from CD4+ T cells sorted from PBMCs, collected 5 days after the yellow fever booster vaccination. Every receptor here comes from a man between 25 and 39 years old who received the YFV17D yellow fever vaccine. The CDR3 runs from the conserved cysteine through the conserved F or W. A D gene is named only where the DNA matches it firmly. Rows give clone size only sometimes, using once, few, many, or a class for an expanded clone.

>.|TRBV7-2|TRBJ1-1|.
TGTGCCAGCAGCTTAAACATTGCGATGAACACTGAAGCTTTCTTT
CASSLNIAMNTEAFF
>many|TRBV7-2|TRBJ2-1|.
TGTGCCAGCAGCCTCTTGGACGGGGGATGGGATGAGCAGTTCTTC
CASSLLDGGWDEQFF
>many|TRBV20-1|TRBJ2-7|.
TGCAGTGCTAGAAGGCTAGGGGGCTACGAGCAGTACTTC
CSARRLGGYEQYF
>many|TRBV29-1|TRBJ2-7|.
TGCAGCGTTGTAGGGGTCCCCTACTCCTACGAGCAGTACTTC
CSVVGVPYSYEQYF
>many|TRBV16|TRBJ2-3|TRBD2
TGTGCCAGCAGCCAATCAACGTGGGAGGGAGATACGCAGTATTTT
CASSQSTWEGDTQYF
>many|TRBV23-1|TRBJ2-5|.
TGCGCCAGCAGTCAATTAGAGAGAGGTGGTACCCCCCAGTACTTC
CASSQLERGGTPQYF
>many|TRBV9|TRBJ2-7|.
TGTGCCAGCAGCGTGGGCTCCGCCCACGAGCAGTACTTC
CASSVGSAHEQYF
>many|TRBV20-1|TRBJ2-3|.
TGCAGTGGGGGGAGTAGCACAGATACGCAGTATTTT
CSGGSSTDTQYF
>many|TRBV5-5|TRBJ2-2|.
TGTGCCAGCAGATTATCCGGGGAGCTGTTTTTT
CASRLSGELFF
>many|TRBV10-2|TRBJ2-5|TRBD2
TGCGCCAGCAGTGTTGGACTAGCGCATCAAGAGACCCAGTACTTC
CASSVGLAHQETQYF
>many|TRBV20-1|TRBJ1-2|TRBD1
TGCAGTGCTCCGACAGGGTCTCTCGGCTACACCTTC
CSAPTGSLGYTF
>many|TRBV5-1|TRBJ1-3|TRBD1
TGCGCCAGCAGCCTGTCAGGGGGCTCTGGAAACACCATATATTTT
CASSLSGGSGNTIYF
>many|TRBV29-1|TRBJ2-1|.
TGCAGCGTTGAAGAGGGGACCGGCCCCTCCTACAATGAGCAGTTCTTC
CSVEEGTGPSYNEQFF
>many|TRBV5-6|TRBJ2-7|.
TGTGCCAGCAGCTTGGATTGGCGGGAGCAGTACTTC
CASSLDWREQYF
>many|TRBV29-1|TRBJ2-7|.
TGCAGCGGTTCGACCAGTCCTAAGGCGGCGCAGTACTTC
CSGSTSPKAAQYF
>many|TRBV4-2|TRBJ2-1|TRBD2
TGTGCCAGCAGCCGTAGCGGGCGCAGCTCCTACAATGAGCAGTTCTTC
CASSRSGRSSYNEQFF
>many|TRBV7-2|TRBJ2-7|.
TGTGCCAGCAGCTTAGTTTACGGTCTCTCGGCCTACGAGCAGTACTTC
CASSLVYGLSAYEQYF
>many|TRBV7-2|TRBJ2-1|TRBD1
TGTGCCAGCAGCTTAGCCGGGACAGCTACCTACAATGAGCAGTTCTTC
CASSLAGTATYNEQFF
>many|TRBV5-5|TRBJ2-7|.
TGTGCCAGCAGCTTGGAGCCTCAGGGGCCCTACGAGCAGTACTTC
CASSLEPQGPYEQYF
>.|TRBV12-3/TRBV12-4|TRBJ2-1|.
TGTGCCAGCAGCCGATTAGTGGGTGAGCAGTTCTTC
CASSRLVGEQFF
>many|TRBV7-9|TRBJ1-1|TRBD1
TGTGCCAGCAGCCCTCGACAGGGGGCACAGAACACTGAAGCTTTCTTT
CASSPRQGAQNTEAFF
>few|TRBV21-1|TRBJ2-5|.
TGTGCCAGCAGCAATCCCGCAGTCCAAATTCGTATGTGGGAGACCCAGTACTTC
CASSNPAVQIRMWETQYF
>few|TRBV28|TRBJ2-1|.
TGTGCCAGCAGTACCCGCTACAATGAGCAGTTCTTC
CASSTRYNEQFF
>many|TRBV20-1|TRBJ2-1|.
TGCAGTGCTGCAACCGGGACCACAATTAACAATGAGCAGTTCTTC
CSAATGTTINNEQFF
>few|TRBV19|TRBJ1-1|TRBD1
TGTGCCAGTAGTCCAGTGGACAGGGGGGCTACTGAAGCTTTCTTT
CASSPVDRGATEAFF
>many|TRBV4-3|TRBJ2-5|.
TGCGCCAGCAGCCGGAGATTGCGGGAGACCCAGTACTTC
CASSRRLRETQYF
>many|TRBV15|TRBJ2-4|TRBD2
TGTGCCACCAGCAGAGTTCTAGCGGGGGCCCAGGCGTACTTC
CATSRVLAGAQAYF
>many|TRBV20-1|TRBJ2-7|.
TGCAGTGCTAGCCCAGGGATCTACGAGCAGTACTTC
CSASPGIYEQYF
>.|TRBV27|TRBJ2-7|.
TGTGCCAGCAGTCATGCTAGAGGAGACGAGCAGTACTTC
CASSHARGDEQYF
>many|TRBV4-3|TRBJ2-3|TRBD1
TGCGCCAGCAGCCAAGTAAAGGGGGCGACAGATACGCAGTATTTT
CASSQVKGATDTQYF
>few|TRBV7-2|TRBJ2-1|.
TGTGCCAGCAGCTTAGCAGGTGGAAGCCAGTTCTTC
CASSLAGGSQFF
>few|TRBV5-1|TRBJ2-5|.
TGCGCCAGCAGCTTAGAGGGGAGAGGAGAGACCCAGTACTTC
CASSLEGRGETQYF
>many|TRBV11-3|TRBJ2-3|TRBD2
TGTGCCAGCAGCTTACTCCGCCAAATAGCGGGAGAAAGTGGTCGCACAGATACGCAGTATTTT
CASSLLRQIAGESGRTDTQYF
>many|TRBV5-1|TRBJ1-4|TRBD1
TGCGCCAGCAGCCGGGGGTTCCGGGACAGGGGGCGGCTTACACCAACTAATGAAAAACTGTTTTTT
CASSRGFRDRGRLTPTNEKLFF
>many|TRBV20-1|TRBJ2-7|.
TGCAGTGCTAGCGGGACCTTCTCCTACGAGCAGTACTTC
CSASGTFSYEQYF
>many|TRBV3-1|TRBJ2-5|TRBD1
TGTGCCAGCAGCCCCCACCGGCAGGGGGTCGCCCTAGAGACCCAGTACTTC
CASSPHRQGVALETQYF
>.|TRBV20-1|TRBJ2-7|TRBD2
TGCAGTGCTAGAGGTATAGCGGGAGGGCCCTACGAGCAGTACTTC
CSARGIAGGPYEQYF
>.|TRBV11-2|TRBJ1-3|.
TGTGCCAGCAGCTTAGTCGGGGCGAGACTTAGCTCTGGAAACACCATATATTTT
CASSLVGARLSSGNTIYF
>many|TRBV20-1|TRBJ2-7|.
TGCAGTGCTCCCGGGACTTATTCCTACGAGCAGTACTTC
CSAPGTYSYEQYF
>many|TRBV12-3/TRBV12-4|TRBJ2-2|TRBD2
TGTGCCAGCAGTCCGCCCCTACTAGCGGGAGGGAACACCGGGGAGCTGTTTTTT
CASSPPLLAGGNTGELFF
>many|TRBV12-3/TRBV12-4|TRBJ2-2|TRBD1
TGTGCCAGCAGTTCACAGGGGGCAACCACCGGGGAGCTGTTTTTT
CASSSQGATTGELFF
>many|TRBV5-1|TRBJ2-7|TRBD2
TGCGCCAGCAGCTTGGGCGGGAGGACCTACGAGCAGTACTTC
CASSLGGRTYEQYF
>many|TRBV7-6|TRBJ2-7|TRBD1
TGTGCCAGCAGCTCCCGGGACAGCTCCTACGAGCAGTACTTC
CASSSRDSSYEQYF
>.|TRBV20-1|TRBJ2-5|TRBD2
TGCAGTGCTAGAGCAGGTAGCGGGGAAGAGACCCAGTACTTC
CSARAGSGEETQYF
>many|TRBV27|TRBJ2-7|TRBD2
TGTGCCAGCAGTTTTCAGGGAGGGAGCGAGCAGTACTTC
CASSFQGGSEQYF
>many|TRBV12-3/TRBV12-4|TRBJ2-1|TRBD2
TGTGCCAGCAGTGGGAGGGAATCCTACAATGAGCAGTTCTTC
CASSGRESYNEQFF
>.|TRBV18|TRBJ1-6|TRBD1
TGTGCCAGCTCAACAGGGGGCTCCTATAATTCACCCCTCCACTTT
CASSTGGSYNSPLHF
>many|TRBV19|TRBJ2-4|.
TGTGCCAGTAGTATGGGCTACCTAGCCAAAAACATTCAGTACTTC
CASSMGYLAKNIQYF